These T cell receptor beta chains were read from a single sample in a study of T cells after posttransplantation cyclophosphamide. Produced via immunoSEQ multiplex PCR; TCRdb's table is partial and in-frame only. The repertoire consists of under 7,500 clones, none detected only once. Sequencing used PBMCs, obtained after allogeneic stem cell transplant with posttransplant cyclophosphamide. The receptors originated from a female patient between 50 and 60 years old who received an allogeneic stem cell transplant from an unrelated donor, was CMV-positive, and had acute GVHD only. These T cells may partly come from the graft donor. Both conserved end residues are part of each CDR3. Each record gives: CDR3 protein, CDR3 DNA, V gene, clone size, J gene, D gene. A D gene is named only where the DNA matches it firmly. Rows give clone size only sometimes, using once, few, many, or a class for an expanded clone.

cdr3_aa: CASSFSGRADTDTQYF
cdr3_nt: TGTGCCAGCAGTTTTAGCGGGAGGGCTGACACAGATACGCAGTATTTT
v_call: TRBV28
clone_size: .
j_call: TRBJ2-3
d_call: TRBD2

cdr3_aa: CAWRVKGQGIWGGYTF
cdr3_nt: TGTGCCTGGAGGGTGAAGGGACAGGGGATTTGGGGAGGCTACACCTTC
v_call: TRBV30
clone_size: many
j_call: TRBJ1-2
d_call: TRBD1

cdr3_aa: CASSPSTGGGETQYF
cdr3_nt: TGTGCCAGCAGCCCCTCTACGGGGGGCGGGGAGACCCAGTACTTC
v_call: TRBV5-4
clone_size: many
j_call: TRBJ2-5
d_call: .

cdr3_aa: CASKGATYEQYF
cdr3_nt: TGTGCCAGCAAGGGGGCTACCTACGAGCAGTACTTC
v_call: TRBV27
clone_size: few
j_call: TRBJ2-7
d_call: TRBD1

cdr3_aa: CASSIGRQYEQYF
cdr3_nt: TGTGCCAGTAGTATAGGGAGACAGTACGAGCAGTACTTC
v_call: TRBV19
clone_size: many
j_call: TRBJ2-7
d_call: .

cdr3_aa: CASSHPRDRIYEQYF
cdr3_nt: TGTGCCAGTAGTCACCCCCGGGACAGGATCTACGAGCAGTACTTC
v_call: TRBV19
clone_size: many
j_call: TRBJ2-7
d_call: TRBD1

cdr3_aa: CASSYSITSGKETQYF
cdr3_nt: TGTGCCAGCAGTTACTCGATAACTAGCGGGAAGGAGACCCAGTACTTC
v_call: TRBV6-5
clone_size: many
j_call: TRBJ2-5
d_call: TRBD2

cdr3_aa: CASSRSLHEQYF
cdr3_nt: TGTGCCAGCAGCCGGAGCCTGCACGAGCAGTACTTC
v_call: TRBV5-6
clone_size: few
j_call: TRBJ2-7
d_call: .

cdr3_aa: CASTPRDRGGYTF
cdr3_nt: TGTGCCAGCACCCCTCGGGACAGGGGTGGCTACACCTTC
v_call: TRBV6-5
clone_size: many
j_call: TRBJ1-2
d_call: TRBD1

cdr3_aa: CASSLGLWREIDNEQFF
cdr3_nt: TGCGCCAGCAGCTTGGGGCTCTGGCGGGAGATTGACAATGAGCAGTTCTTC
v_call: TRBV5-1
clone_size: many
j_call: TRBJ2-1
d_call: TRBD2

cdr3_aa: CASSPAVNTEAFF
cdr3_nt: TGTGCCAGCTCACCAGCGGTGAACACTGAAGCTTTCTTT
v_call: TRBV18
clone_size: medium-sized
j_call: TRBJ1-1
d_call: .

cdr3_aa: CASSISDRRVFSGNTIYF
cdr3_nt: TGTGCCAGTAGTATAAGTGATCGTCGGGTGTTCTCTGGAAACACCATATATTTT
v_call: TRBV19
clone_size: many
j_call: TRBJ1-3
d_call: .

cdr3_aa: CSVQPGQGTDTQYF
cdr3_nt: TGCAGCGTCCAGCCGGGACAGGGCACAGATACGCAGTATTTT
v_call: TRBV29-1
clone_size: many
j_call: TRBJ2-3
d_call: TRBD1

cdr3_aa: CASNYRQTSNQPQHF
cdr3_nt: TGTGCCAGCAACTACAGACAGACTAGCAATCAGCCCCAGCATTTT
v_call: TRBV2
clone_size: many
j_call: TRBJ1-5
d_call: .